The 2 T cell receptor beta chains presented below share a single source sample, sequenced in a study of post-analysis software for immune sequencing data. General study points: Five or six TRBV segments appeared more often in patients than in controls, and TRBV5-6, TRBV5-1 and TRBV20-1 were among these.

TCR beta cDNA libraries included unique molecular identifiers. MiXCR, run by TCRdb on the PCR reads, gives a single entry per CDR3 protein. The sample shows fewer than 850,000 distinct CDR3 sequences, 40% to 55% of them seen only once. Which antigens these TCRs recognize remains unknown. The specimen was blood. Receptors were obtained from a girl aged 5-17 years with multiple sclerosis.

CDR3 amino acids: CASSRRRGKAFF. The CDR3 DNA sequence: TGTGCCAGCAGTCGCCGGAGGGGAAAAGCTTTCTTT. The rearrangement joins TRBV7-2 to TRBJ1-1; perhaps TRBD1 as D (5 bases). The CDR3 extends over 12 amino acids. Germline V gives CDR1 SGHTA, CDR2 FQGNSA. The V and J ends lost 6 bases and 9 bases respectively, with 14 bases between them.

The genes are TRBV20-1 and TRBJ1-2, with 9 bases lining up with TRBD1. Germline-derived CDR1 and CDR2 are DFQATT and SNEGSKA (reference sequence). This CDR3 is built from 13 residues. Losses at the gene ends were 6 bases for V and 13 bases for J; bases not matched to a gene: 15. For the CDR3, the DNA is TGCAGTGCCCAGCAATCGACAGGGGGGGTATCCACCTTC. Residues: CSAQQSTGGVSTF.